This TCR beta chain was found in a study of cytomegalovirus exposure and HLA in healthy donors. Deletions cut 0 bases from V and 5 bases from J, with 4 bases between. The CDR3 is made up of 12 amino acids. Germline-derived CDR1 and CDR2 are MNHNY and SVGAGI (reference sequence). With 60 Vbeta and 13 Jbeta primers, the PCR was carried out. Sequenced by immunoSEQ multiplex PCR; TCRdb stores in-frame clones only, minus some. The sample's table shows over 45,000 clones. The sequence came from a woman between 18 and 29 years old in good health and CMV-seronegative. Sequencing was performed on PBMCs. The chain uses TRBV6-6 and TRBJ2-5, with D unclear. CDR3 amino acids: CASSYSGETQYF. The CDR3 nucleotides are TGTGCCAGCAGTTACTCCGGGGAGACCCAGTACTTC.